This T cell receptor beta chain was profiled in a study of T-cell reconstitution after alpha-beta-depleted transplantation in children. The CDR3 consists of 17 residues. V shed 4 bases, J shed 0 bases, and the junction held 5 bases outside the gene matches. Germline assignment: CDR1 SNHLY and CDR2 FYNNEI. TCRbeta library construction was performed incorporating unique molecular identifiers. In TCRdb, the PCR reads were re-called with MiXCR into one record per CDR3 protein. Counted here are about 900,000 distinct CDR3 sequences, about 29% occurring once; the ten biggest clones make up about 28%. V usage is TRBV2 and J usage is TRBJ2-1, with 11 bases fitting TRBD2. Material: PBMCs, mostly from graft donor cells, obtained 360 days after TCRalphabeta/CD19-depleted stem cell transplant. The receptor was derived from a boy in the first two years of life who had a stem cell transplant for SCID, so the T cells may come from the graft donor. The CDR3 DNA follows: TGTGCCAGCAGTGGCCCTAGCGGGGGGAGCTCCTACAATGAGCAGTTCTTC. Translation: CASSGPSGGSSYNEQFF.